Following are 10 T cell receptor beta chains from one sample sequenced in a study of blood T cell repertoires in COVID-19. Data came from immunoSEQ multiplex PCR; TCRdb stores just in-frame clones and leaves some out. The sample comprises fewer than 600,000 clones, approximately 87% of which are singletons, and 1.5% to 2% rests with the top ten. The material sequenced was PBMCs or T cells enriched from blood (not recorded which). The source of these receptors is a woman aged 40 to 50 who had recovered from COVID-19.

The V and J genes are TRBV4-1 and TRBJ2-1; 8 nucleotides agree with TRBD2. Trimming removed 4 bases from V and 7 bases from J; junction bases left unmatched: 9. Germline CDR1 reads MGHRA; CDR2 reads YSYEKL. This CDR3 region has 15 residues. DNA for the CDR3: TGCGCCAGCAGCCTCGGGACTAGTTTTTCAAATGAGCAGTTCTTC. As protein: CASSLGTSFSNEQFF.

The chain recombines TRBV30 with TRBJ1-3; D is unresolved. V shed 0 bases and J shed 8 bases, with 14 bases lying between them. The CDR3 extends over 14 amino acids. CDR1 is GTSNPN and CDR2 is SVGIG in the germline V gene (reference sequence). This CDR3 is CAWSVLRLRDTIYF. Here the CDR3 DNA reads TGTGCCTGGAGTGTCCTTCGGTTGAGGGACACCATATATTTT. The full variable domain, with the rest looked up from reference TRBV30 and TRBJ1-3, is SQTIHQWPATLVQPVGSPLSLECTVEGTSNPNLYWYRQAAGRGLQLLFYSVGIGQISSEVPQNLSASRPQDRQFILSSKKLLLSDSGFYLCAWSVLRLRDTIYFGEGSWLTVV.

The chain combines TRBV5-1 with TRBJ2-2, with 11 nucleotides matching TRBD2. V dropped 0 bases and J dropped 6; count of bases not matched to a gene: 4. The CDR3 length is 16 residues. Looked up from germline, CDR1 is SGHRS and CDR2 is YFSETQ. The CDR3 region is CASSLAISGRAGELFF. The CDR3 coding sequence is TGCGCCAGCAGCTTGGCCATTAGCGGGAGGGCCGGGGAGCTGTTTTTT.

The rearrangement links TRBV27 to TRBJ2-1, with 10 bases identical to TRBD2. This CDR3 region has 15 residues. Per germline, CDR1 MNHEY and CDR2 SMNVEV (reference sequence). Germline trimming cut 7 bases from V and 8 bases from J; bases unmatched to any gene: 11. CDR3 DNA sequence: TGTGCCAGCACCGCTCAAGCGGGAGGGCCGCATGAGCAGTTCTTC. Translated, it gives CASTAQAGGPHEQFF.

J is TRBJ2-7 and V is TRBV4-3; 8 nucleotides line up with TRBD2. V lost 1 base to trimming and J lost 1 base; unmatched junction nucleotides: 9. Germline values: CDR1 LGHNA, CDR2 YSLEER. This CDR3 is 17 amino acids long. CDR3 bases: TGCGCCAGCAGCCAAGGCCCTCCGGGGGGGTCGTCCTACGAGCAGTACTTC. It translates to CASSQGPPGGSSYEQYF.

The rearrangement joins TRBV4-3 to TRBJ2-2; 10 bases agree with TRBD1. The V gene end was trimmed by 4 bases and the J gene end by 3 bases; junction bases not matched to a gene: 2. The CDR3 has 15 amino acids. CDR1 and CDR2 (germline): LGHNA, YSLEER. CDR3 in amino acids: CASSLDRGYTGELFF. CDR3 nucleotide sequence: TGCGCCAGCAGCCTGGACAGGGGGTACACCGGGGAGCTGTTTTTT.

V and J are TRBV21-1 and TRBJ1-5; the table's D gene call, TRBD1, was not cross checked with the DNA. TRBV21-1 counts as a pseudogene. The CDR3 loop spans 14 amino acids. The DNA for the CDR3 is TGTGCCAGCAGCAAGACAACCCGGAATCAGCCCCAGCATTTT. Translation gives CASSKTTRNQPQHF.

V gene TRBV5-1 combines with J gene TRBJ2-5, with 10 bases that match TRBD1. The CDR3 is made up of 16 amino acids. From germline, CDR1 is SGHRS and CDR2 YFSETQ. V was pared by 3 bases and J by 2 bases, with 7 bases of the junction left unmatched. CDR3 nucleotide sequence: TGCGCCAGCAGCTCGCAAGGACAGGGGGATCAAGAGACCCAGTACTTC. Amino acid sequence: CASSSQGQGDQETQYF.

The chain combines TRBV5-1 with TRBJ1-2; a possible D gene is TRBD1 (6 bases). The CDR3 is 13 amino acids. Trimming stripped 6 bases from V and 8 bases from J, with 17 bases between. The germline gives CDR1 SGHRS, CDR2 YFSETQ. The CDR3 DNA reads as TGCGCCAGCACCCTGGGAGGGGGAAGCGGCTACACCTTC. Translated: CASTLGGGSGYTF.

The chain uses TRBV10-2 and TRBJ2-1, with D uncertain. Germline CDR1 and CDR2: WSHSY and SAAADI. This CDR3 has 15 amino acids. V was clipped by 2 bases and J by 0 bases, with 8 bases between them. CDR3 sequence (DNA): TGCGCCAGCAGTGAGAGAGCAGGCTCCTACAATGAGCAGTTCTTC. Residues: CASSERAGSYNEQFF.